The 12 T cell receptor beta chains listed next were all sequenced from one sample in a study of blood T cells in healthy people across ages. Combining a sample-barcoded 5' primer with a J-beta primer mix, a second PCR ran for about 7 to 12 cycles. TCRdb processed the 5' RACE reads anew with MiXCR; each CDR3 protein has one entry. The sample carries 1.5 million to 2 million distinct CDR3 sequences, roughly 27% recorded once. What was sequenced was blood. These receptors were taken from a woman aged 25 to 45 in good health.

This rearrangement joins TRBV5-1 to TRBJ1-1, with D possibly matching TRBD1 (5 bases). In germline, CDR1 is SGHRS, CDR2 YFSETQ. The CDR3 contains 15 residues. The germline V and J ends were trimmed by 3 bases and 1 base, with 13 bases remaining between them. The chain's CDR3 is CASSWRGESNTEAFF. CDR3 sequence (DNA): TGCGCCAGCAGCTGGCGGGGGGAGTCGAACACTGAAGCTTTCTTT.

Points on this clonotype: With a much larger clone just one base away, this may be a read error. Here the CDR3 reads CASSLSWGGPETQYF. The DNA of the CDR3 is TGTGCCAGCAGTTTATCGTGGGGGGGCCCTGAGACCCAGTACTTC. This sequence joins TRBV12-3 or TRBV12-4 and TRBJ2-5, with D tentatively TRBD2 (7 bases). V shed 2 bases and J shed 5 bases, with 15 bases lying between them. CDR3 length equals 15 residues.

The chain uses TRBV29-1 and TRBJ2-1; 11 positions match TRBD2. CDR3 length equals 13 residues. J lost 7 bases, V lost 7 bases, and 6 bases had no gene match. The germline V gene encodes CDR1 SQVTM and CDR2 ANQGSEA. This CDR3 is CSEWTSGRNEQFF. CDR3 nucleotides: TGCAGCGAATGGACTAGCGGGCGTAATGAGCAGTTCTTC.

V is TRBV18 and J is TRBJ2-4; D call uncertain. The CDR3 contains 13 residues. The germline V gene encodes CDR1 KGHSH and CDR2 LQKENI. V was pared by 3 bases and J by 13 bases, with 16 bases between. CDR3 loop: CASSPGRNNEQYF. The CDR3 DNA is TGTGCCAGCTCACCCGGAAGAAACAATGAGCAGTACTTC.

This clonotype has a handful of counts. The chain recombines TRBV15 with TRBJ2-3; 7 positions match TRBD2. The CDR3 spans 15 residues. The germline CDR1 and CDR2 sequences are LNHNV and YYDKDF (reference sequence). The J segment lost 0 bases and the V segment lost 5 bases, leaving 5 bases of the junction unmatched. For the CDR3, the DNA is TGTGCCACCAGCCGCGGGGGATATAGCACAGATACGCAGTATTTT. Its translation is CATSRGGYSTDTQYF. The variable domain in full, with the rest retrieved from reference TRBV15 and TRBJ2-3, is DAMVIQNPRYQVTQFGKPVTLSCSQTLNHNVMYWYQQKSSQAPKLLFHYYDKDFNNEADTPDNFQSRRPNTSFCFLDIRSPGLGDTAMYLCATSRGGYSTDTQYFGPGTRLTVL.

This clonotype was counted only a few times. The chain employs TRBV6-2 or TRBV6-3 and TRBJ1-1; weak D call: TRBD1 (5 bases). This CDR3 has 16 residues. V gave up 4 bases and J gave up 0 bases, with 15 bases separating them. From germline, CDR1 is MNHEY and CDR2 SVGEGT. CDR3 in DNA: TGTGCCAGCAGTTCTTTGCCCCAGGGCCTGAACACTGAAGCTTTCTTT. Its translation: CASSSLPQGLNTEAFF.

V and J are TRBV15 and TRBJ1-2; no clear D gene. The length of the CDR3 is 16 residues. Looked up from germline, CDR1 is LNHNV and CDR2 is YYDKDF (reference sequence). Trimming removed 0 bases at V and 3 bases at J, with 14 bases between. This chain's CDR3 is CATSRDRAFRDYGYTF. In nucleotides, the CDR3 is TGTGCCACCAGCAGAGATCGGGCTTTCCGGGACTATGGCTACACCTTC.

This chain joins TRBV6-2 or TRBV6-3 and TRBJ1-6, with a weak D call TRBD1 (6 bases). V lost 0 bases, J lost 7 bases, and 13 bases lay in between. Germline CDR1 and CDR2: MNHEY and SVGEGT. The CDR3 extends over 16 amino acids. CDR3 region: CASSYSMDSPNSPLHF. The CDR3 region has the DNA TGTGCCAGCAGTTACTCGATGGACAGCCCAAATTCACCCCTCCACTTT.

This clonotype came up a few times. The rearrangement links TRBV12-3 or TRBV12-4 to TRBJ2-3, with 10 bases aligning to TRBD2. There are 19 residues in the CDR3. Trimming removed 6 bases from V and 3 bases from J; junction bases left unmatched: 18. This CDR3 is CASSFSALAGEEGTDTQYF. For the CDR3, the DNA is TGTGCCAGCAGCTTTTCCGCGCTAGCGGGAGAGGAGGGGACAGATACGCAGTATTTT.

This chain joins TRBV5-1 and TRBJ1-6; 7 positions match TRBD1. J lost 7 bases, V lost 0 bases, and 4 bases had no gene match. The CDR3 is made up of 15 amino acids. CDR1 SGHRS and CDR2 YFSETQ come from the germline V gene. CDR3 sequence (DNA): TGCGCCAGCAGCTTGGTACAGGGGAGGAATTCACCCCTCCACTTT. Its protein product is CASSLVQGRNSPLHF. Looking up the rest from reference TRBV5-1 and TRBJ1-6 gives the full variable domain: KAGVTQTPRYLIKTRGQQVTLSCSPISGHRSVSWYQQTPGQGLQFLFEYFSETQRNKGNFPGRFSGRQFSNSRSEMNVSTLELGDSALYLCASSLVQGRNSPLHFGNGTRLTVT.

The chain uses TRBV20-1 and TRBJ1-4; TRBD1 might be the D (6 bases). This CDR3 comprises 13 residues. V lost 0 bases and J lost 7, with 9 bases in between. CDR1 is DFQATT, CDR2 SNEGSKA, per germline (reference sequence). DNA for the CDR3: TGCAGTGCTAGAGAGGGGGCCGGTGAAAAACTGTTTTTT. Translated, it gives CSAREGAGEKLFF.

This clonotype was observed at least ten times. Written as DNA, the CDR3 is TGTGCCAGCAGTCCAGTTCGGGACAGGGCCAATGAGCAGTTCTTC. This translates into CASSPVRDRANEQFF. The chain has TRBV28 and TRBJ2-1; 9 positions match TRBD1. The CDR3 length is 15 residues. V lost 5 bases and J lost 6; bases outside the gene matches: 8. CDR1 is MDHEN, CDR2 SYDVKM, per germline.